This T cell receptor (beta chain) was documented in a study of blood T cell repertoires in COVID-19. Looking at the study overall: T cells, B-cell-depleted T cells, or PBMCs supplied cDNA or gDNA.

V gave up 4 bases and J gave up 5 bases; unmatched junction bases: 13. Per the germline V gene, CDR1 is SGHVS and CDR2 is FQNEAQ. The CDR3 totals 18 residues. Assay used: immunoSEQ multiplex PCR; TCRdb lists only in-frame clones, some missing. The repertoire holds 300,000 to 400,000 clones, with roughly 84% as singletons. This TCR was recovered from a man aged 50 to 60 with active or convalescent COVID-19. The chain joins TRBV7-8 to TRBJ2-2; 10 nucleotides line up with TRBD2. Sequencing was carried out using peripheral blood. The CDR3 loop reads CASSSMTSGPFITGELFF. In DNA form, the CDR3 reads TGTGCCAGCAGCTCCATGACTAGCGGGCCCTTCATAACCGGGGAGCTGTTTTTT.